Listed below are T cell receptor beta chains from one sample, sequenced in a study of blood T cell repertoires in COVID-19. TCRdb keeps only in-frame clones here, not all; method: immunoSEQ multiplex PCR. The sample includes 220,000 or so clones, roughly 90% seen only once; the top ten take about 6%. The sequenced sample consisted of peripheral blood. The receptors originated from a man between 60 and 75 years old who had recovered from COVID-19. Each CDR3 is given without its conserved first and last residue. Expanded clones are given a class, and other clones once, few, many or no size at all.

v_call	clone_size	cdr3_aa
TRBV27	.	ASSSLRGKTGGPGEQY
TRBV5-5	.	ASSTQGNTEAF
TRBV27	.	ASSRTGRGSEQY
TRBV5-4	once	ASSDNPGKYYEQY
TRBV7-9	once	ASSKLADLYNEQF
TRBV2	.	ASSGSRGSTDTQY
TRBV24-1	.	ATSETGQESYT
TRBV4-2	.	ASSQVRVGQFSTDTQY
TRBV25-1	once	ASSPLAGGNTDTQY
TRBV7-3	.	ASSLGGNYNEQF
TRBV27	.	ASSTGQGVDEQF
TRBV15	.	ATSGDRTGRGEKLF
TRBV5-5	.	ASSYLTGRSGEQY
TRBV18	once	ASSPSAGGSTDTQY
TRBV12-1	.	ASSPLGLAGVNTGELF
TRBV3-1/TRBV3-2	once	AVSRGGYGYT
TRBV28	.	ASSLLAPEQF
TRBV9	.	ASSVAPAGAPLDTQY
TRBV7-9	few	ASSLTTGGIEKLF
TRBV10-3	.	AIVRGQGTGDGYT
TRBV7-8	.	ASSPRDRGRATEAF
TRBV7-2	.	ASSLDRGSSNQPQH
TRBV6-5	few	ASNPDRGRLEQF
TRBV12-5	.	ASSGQANTEAF
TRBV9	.	ASSVGLREGRDEQF
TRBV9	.	ASSFQLAPTDTQY
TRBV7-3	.	ASSFGTSGGAGNEQF
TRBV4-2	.	ASSQPRLAANTGELF
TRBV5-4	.	ASSPELAGARYEQY
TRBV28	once	ASSSGQGGEQF
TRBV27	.	ASTGRGGGNQPQH
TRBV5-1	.	ASSLRKAPSTDTQY
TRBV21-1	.	ASSVMTALGVRNQPQH
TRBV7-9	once	ASSPVAGEAF
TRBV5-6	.	ASSRQGMSTEAF
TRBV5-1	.	ASSWDRGPYEQY
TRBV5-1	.	ASSFGLAGGDTQY
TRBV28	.	ASSRDRGEQY
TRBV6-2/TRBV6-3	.	ASSYSGTEEISSYNSPLH
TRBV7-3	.	ASSLTADRFTEAF
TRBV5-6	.	ASSLEKRVNSYNEQF
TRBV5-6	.	ASSPLGGKNIQY
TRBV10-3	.	AIGQSSYEQY
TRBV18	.	ASSPPGFGSYEQY
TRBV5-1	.	ASSLAGVPNSGANVLT
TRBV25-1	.	ASGPSRVQY
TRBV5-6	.	ASSLGGRGYYEQY
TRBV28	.	ASITSGNSYEQY
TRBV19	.	ASSLKGTSGSLYNEQF
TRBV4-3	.	ASSLRDRAYSEKLF
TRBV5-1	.	ASSPDRGHGNTEAF
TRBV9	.	ASSLGHANQPQH
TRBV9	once	ASSVGGTYLETQY
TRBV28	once	ASRDQEQF
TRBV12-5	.	ASGLGTNSGFDTQY